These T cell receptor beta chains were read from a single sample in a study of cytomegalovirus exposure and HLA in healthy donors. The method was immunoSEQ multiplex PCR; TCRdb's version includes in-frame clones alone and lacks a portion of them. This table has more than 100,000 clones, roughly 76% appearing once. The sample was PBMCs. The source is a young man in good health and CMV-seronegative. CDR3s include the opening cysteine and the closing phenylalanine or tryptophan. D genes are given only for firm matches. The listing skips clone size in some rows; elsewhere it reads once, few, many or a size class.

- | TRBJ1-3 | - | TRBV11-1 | TGTGCCAGCAGCCCGGCGGGGCTTAAGGGAGGAAACACCATATATTTT | CASSPAGLKGGNTIYF
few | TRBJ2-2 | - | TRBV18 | TGTGCCAGCTCCCCTATACCGTTCGGAACAGACACCGGGGAGCTGTTTTTT | CASSPIPFGTDTGELFF
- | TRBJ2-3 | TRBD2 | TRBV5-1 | TGCGCCAGCAGCACTATAGCGGGGACCAGCACAGATACGCAGTATTTT | CASSTIAGTSTDTQYF
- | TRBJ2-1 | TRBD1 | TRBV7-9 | TGTGCCAGCAGCACCCTCGCGGGACAGGGGCACGATGAGCAGTTCTTC | CASSTLAGQGHDEQFF
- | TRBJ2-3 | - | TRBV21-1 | TGTGCCAGCAGCAAAATTAGAGGGCAGGGAGGTACAGATACGCAGTATTTT | CASSKIRGQGGTDTQYF
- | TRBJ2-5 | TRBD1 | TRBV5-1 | TGCGCCAGTACGGGACAGGTTGGGGAGACCCAGTACTTC | CASTGQVGETQYF
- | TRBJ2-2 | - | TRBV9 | TGTGCCAGCAGCGTAGCTCGGGGGAACACCGGGGAGCTGTTTTTT | CASSVARGNTGELFF
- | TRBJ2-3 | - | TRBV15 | TGTGCCACCAATCCCGGTTTGGCAGATACGCAGTATTTT | CATNPGLADTQYF
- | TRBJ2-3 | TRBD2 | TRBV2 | TGTGCCAGCAGTGAAGCGCGGGGGGGCGGCACAGATACGCAGTATTTT | CASSEARGGGTDTQYF
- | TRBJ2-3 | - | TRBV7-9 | TGTGCCAGCAGCCCCCAGGGGTACACAGATACGCAGTATTTT | CASSPQGYTDTQYF
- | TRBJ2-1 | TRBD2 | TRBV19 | TGTGCCAGTAGTATGGGACTAGCGGGGGCCCTCTCCTACAATGAGCAGTTCTTC | CASSMGLAGALSYNEQFF
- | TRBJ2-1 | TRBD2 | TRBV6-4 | TGTGCCAGCAGTGGGACTAGCGGGAGGGCCAATGAGCAGTTCTTC | CASSGTSGRANEQFF
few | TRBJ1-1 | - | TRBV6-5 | TGTGCCAGCAGTCGGGGTCAGAACACTGAAGCTTTCTTT | CASSRGQNTEAFF
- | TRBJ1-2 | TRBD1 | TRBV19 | TGTGCCAGTACCCTCGACAGGGTCCATGGCTACACCTTC | CASTLDRVHGYTF
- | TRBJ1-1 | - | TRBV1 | TGCACCAGCAGCCACTGGGGAGGAGTGAACACTGAAGCTTTCTTT | CTSSHWGGVNTEAFF
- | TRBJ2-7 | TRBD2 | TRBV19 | TGTGCCAGTAGTATAATAGGGGGACTAGCGGCGACCTACGAGCAGTACTTC | CASSIIGGLAATYEQYF
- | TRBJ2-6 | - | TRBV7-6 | TGTGCCAGCACCCCCGACAGCCCTGTCTCTGGGGCCAACGTCCTGACTTTC | CASTPDSPVSGANVLTF
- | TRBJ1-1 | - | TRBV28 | TGTGCCAGCAGCCGCTGGACAGTTGAAGCTTTCTTT | CASSRWTVEAFF
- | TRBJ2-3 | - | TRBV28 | TGTGCCAGCAGTTTACCCTCCCTGGGAGGCACAGATACGCAGTATTTT | CASSLPSLGGTDTQYF
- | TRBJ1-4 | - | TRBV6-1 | TGTGCCAGCAGTGAATGGGTCGCGGAAGCAACTAATGAAAAACTGTTTTTT | CASSEWVAEATNEKLFF
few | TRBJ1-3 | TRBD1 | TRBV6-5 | TGTGCCAGCAGTTACATGACAGGGGGCCCTGGAAACACCATATATTTT | CASSYMTGGPGNTIYF
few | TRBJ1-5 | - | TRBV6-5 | TGTGCCAGCAGGCTAACAGGTAATAGCAATCAGCCCCAGCATTTT | CASRLTGNSNQPQHF
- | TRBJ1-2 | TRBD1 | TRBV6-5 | TGTGCCAGCAGACGGACAGGGGCTTATGGCTACACCTTC | CASRRTGAYGYTF
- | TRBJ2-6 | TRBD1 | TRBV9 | TGTGCCAGCAGCGTAGGGACAGGGGCCCCTGGGGCCAACGTCCTGACTTTC | CASSVGTGAPGANVLTF
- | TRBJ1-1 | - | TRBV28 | TGTGCCAGCAGTGCTCAGGGGAACACTGAAGCTTTCTTT | CASSAQGNTEAFF
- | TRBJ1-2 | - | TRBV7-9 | TGTGCCAGCAGCTTAGGTTTTCAGGTTAACTATGGCTACACCTTC | CASSLGFQVNYGYTF
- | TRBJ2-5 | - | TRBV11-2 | TGTGCCAGCAGTGATAACAGCCAAGAGACCCAGTACTTC | CASSDNSQETQYF
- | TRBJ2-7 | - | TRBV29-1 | TGCAGCGTTGAAGACCCCAGGGCAGACGAGCAGTACTTC | CSVEDPRADEQYF
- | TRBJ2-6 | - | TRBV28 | TGTGCCAGCAGTGCGACAGGCCGCCCTCTGGGGGCCAACGTCCTGACTTTC | CASSATGRPLGANVLTF
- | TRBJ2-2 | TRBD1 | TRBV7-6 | TGTGCCAGCAGCTCCGCTCCGGGACAGGGGAACACCGGGGAGCTGTTTTTT | CASSSAPGQGNTGELFF
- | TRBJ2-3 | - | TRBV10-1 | TGCGCCAGCAGTGGTGAAGGGGTAACAGATACGCAGTATTTT | CASSGEGVTDTQYF
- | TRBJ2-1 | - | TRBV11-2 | TGTGCCAGCAGCTTAGCACTGCTGAGCTCCTACAATGAGCAGTTCTTC | CASSLALLSSYNEQFF
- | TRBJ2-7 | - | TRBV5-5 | TGTGCCAGCAGCTTACAGGGTCGTGGGTACGAGCAGTACTTC | CASSLQGRGYEQYF
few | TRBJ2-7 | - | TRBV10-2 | TGCGCCAGCAGTGAGTCGGGACTGGCCTACGAGCAGTACTTC | CASSESGLAYEQYF
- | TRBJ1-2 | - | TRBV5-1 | TGCGCCAGCAGCTTCTCTCAATCGGACAGAGGCTACACCTTC | CASSFSQSDRGYTF
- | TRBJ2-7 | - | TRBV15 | TGTGCCACGACCCGGGGGGCCTATCCCTACGAGCAGTACTTC | CATTRGAYPYEQYF
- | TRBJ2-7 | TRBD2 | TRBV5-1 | TGCGCCAGTGGGACGGGGGGCTACGAGCAGTACTTC | CASGTGGYEQYF